This entry concerns a single T cell receptor (beta chain). The antigen remains unidentified. Repertoires were generated with immunoSEQ multiplex PCR, while TCRdb's copy carries only in-frame clones and drops some. This table has roughly 2 million clones, nearly 97% appearing once. The data originate from a study of shared clonotypes between healthy human individuals. Overall study findings and caveats: Having only a few donors restricted how much genetic and exposure-history diversity was captured.

Germline trimming cut 10 bases from V and 2 bases from J; bases unmatched to any gene: 4. Germline CDR1 reads SNHLY; CDR2 reads FYNNEI. CDR3 length equals 12 residues. The source material was naive CD4+ T cells sorted from blood. The subset denotes: CD45RA+ positively selected. The sequence was collected from a man younger than 30 in good health. The gene calls are TRBV2 and TRBJ1-2, with 7 bases identical to TRBD1. Written as DNA, the CDR3 is TGTGCCACCCTGACAGGGAACTATGGCTACACCTTC. It encodes CATLTGNYGYTF.